The next 31 T cell receptor beta chains were all read from a single sample in a study of CD8 T cells in ankylosing spondylitis. TCRdb passed the 5' RACE reads through MiXCR, listing each CDR3 protein once. In the table there are more than 400,000 distinct CDR3 sequences, about 5.7% of which are singletons. Overall study results and limits: For ankylosing spondylitis blood, a TCR beta motif of under 10 highly homologous variants appeared characteristic.

Their target antigens are unknown. The source material was blood, either unsorted or a sorted T cell fraction (not recorded which). The source of these receptors is a male donor with ankylosing spondylitis.

This clonotype was detected many times. This rearrangement joins TRBV6-4 to TRBJ2-1; D is ambiguous. This CDR3 is built from 13 residues. The germline V and J ends were trimmed by 2 bases and 9 bases, with 11 bases remaining between them. Germline V gene sequence: CDR1 MRHNA, CDR2 SNTAGT. The CDR3 DNA reads as TGTGCCAGCAGTGACCAGAGAAGAAGTGAGCAGTTCTTC. It yields the protein CASSDQRRSEQFF.

Ten or more counts support this clonotype. The chain is built from TRBV9 and TRBJ2-7; D may correspond to TRBD1 or TRBD2 (6 bases each). The germline V and J ends were trimmed by 7 bases and 3 bases, with 14 bases remaining between them. This CDR3 is built from 13 residues. CDR1 is SGDLS, CDR2 YYNGEE, per germline. For the CDR3, the DNA is TGTGCCAGCGAGGGGGGCTCCTGCTACGAGCAGTACTTC. This encodes CASEGGSCYEQYF.

This clonotype was seen only a few times. The J gene is TRBJ2-3, the V gene TRBV21-1; the DNA was not compared with TRBD2, the D call given in the table. TRBV21-1 corresponds to a pseudogene. The CDR3 has 17 amino acids. The CDR3 DNA follows: TGTGCCAGCAGCAAACTAGCGGCAAGGGGCTCCACAGATACGCAGTATTTT. It translates to CASSKLAARGSTDTQYF.

Ten or more counts support this clonotype. V is TRBV5-6 and J is TRBJ2-7; 7 bases are a match to TRBD2. V was pared by 0 bases and J by 0 bases, with 6 bases of the junction left unmatched. CDR1 is SGHDT and CDR2 is YYEEEE in the germline V gene. There are 16 residues in the CDR3. The CDR3 DNA reads as TGTGCCAGCAGCTTGGGGTGGCTAGCGGTCTCCTACGAGCAGTACTTC. Translation gives CASSLGWLAVSYEQYF.

There are many counts of this clonotype. J is TRBJ2-5 and V is TRBV5-1; D might be TRBD2 (6 bases). The CDR3 has 17 residues. Germline-derived CDR1 and CDR2 are SGHRS and YFSETQ. V was trimmed by 0 bases and J by 2 bases, leaving 17 bases between them. The CDR3 region has the DNA TGCGCCAGCAGCTTGGAAAGGAGCGGGTTAAATCAAGAGACCCAGTACTTC. It is translated as CASSLERSGLNQETQYF.

There are many counts of this clonotype. The J gene is TRBJ1-6, the V gene TRBV12-3 or TRBV12-4; D perhaps matches TRBD1 (5 bases). Between the trimmed V and J ends, which lost 2 bases and 7 bases, there was a span of 9 bases. This CDR3 spans 14 amino acids. The CDR3 protein is CASSLRGTNSPLHF. The CDR3 bases are TGTGCCAGCAGTTTACGGGGCACGAATTCACCCCTCCACTTT.

This clonotype has a count of ten or more. V gene TRBV20-1 combines with J gene TRBJ2-7; possibly TRBD2 for D (5 bases). The germline V and J ends were trimmed by 3 bases and 2 bases, with 8 bases remaining between them. The CDR3 has 12 residues. The germline V gene encodes CDR1 DFQATT and CDR2 SNEGSKA (reference sequence). DNA for the CDR3: TGCAGTGCTAGTGGACTTGCCTACGAGCAGTACTTC. Translating it yields CSASGLAYEQYF.

The V gene is TRBV3-1, the J gene TRBJ2-7; 11 positions agree with TRBD1. CDR3 length: 15 residues. Germline lookup yields CDR1 LGHDT and CDR2 YNNKEL (reference sequence). V shed 4 bases and J 5 bases; nucleotides not matched to a gene: 7. Here the CDR3 reads CASSRPGQGANEQYF. CDR3 coding DNA: TGTGCCAGCAGCCGACCTGGACAGGGGGCCAACGAGCAGTACTTC.

This clonotype was detected ten times or more. V gene TRBV20-1 combines with J gene TRBJ1-1; the D is unclear. V gave up 0 bases and J gave up 1 base, with 9 bases separating them. Germline CDR1 DFQATT, CDR2 SNEGSKA (reference sequence). This CDR3 is 14 amino acids long. In nucleotides, the CDR3 is TGCAGTGCTAGAGATAGAACCACGAACACTGAAGCTTTCTTT. Translation gives CSARDRTTNTEAFF.

This clonotype was counted ten times or more. The V and J genes are TRBV13 and TRBJ2-3; tentative D call: TRBD2 (5 bases). V was pared by 8 bases and J by 0 bases, with 9 bases between. Germline CDR1 and CDR2: PRHDT and FYEKMQ (reference sequence). The CDR3 totals 13 residues. The CDR3 here is CASGRTSTDTQYF. CDR3 nucleotide sequence: TGTGCCAGCGGTAGGACTAGCACAGATACGCAGTATTTT.

The chain combines TRBV28 with TRBJ2-1, with unresolved D. The V gene's germline CDR1 is MDHEN and CDR2 SYDVKM. The length of the CDR3 is 13 residues. V gave up 5 bases and J gave up 3 bases, with 8 bases separating them. This chain's CDR3 is CASSNSVYNEQFF. CDR3 nucleotide sequence: TGTGCCAGCAGTAATTCAGTCTACAATGAGCAGTTCTTC. The full variable domain, rest sourced from reference TRBV28 and TRBJ2-1, is DVKVTQSSRYLVKRTGEKVFLECVQDMDHENMFWYRQDPGLGLRLIYFSYDVKMKEKGDIPEGYSVSREKKERFSLILESASTNQTSMYLCASSNSVYNEQFFGPGTRLTVL.

Ten or more counts support this clonotype. V usage is TRBV4-3 and J usage is TRBJ1-5; D may be TRBD1 (5 bases). The V end lost 0 bases, the J end lost 6 bases, and 12 bases lay between the germline ends. The CDR3 length is 15 residues. Germline loops: CDR1 LGHNA, CDR2 YSLEER. CDR3 protein: CASSQDPTGGQPQHF. The CDR3 region has the DNA TGCGCCAGCAGCCAAGATCCGACGGGGGGTCAGCCCCAGCATTTT.

This clonotype has just a few counts. The CDR3 coding sequence is TGTGCCAGCAGCTTACGGGCAGGGGGCGTCACCGGGGAGCTGTTTTTT. It is translated as CASSLRAGGVTGELFF. The chain joins TRBV7-2 to TRBJ2-2, with 8 bases lining up with TRBD1. Per germline, CDR1 SGHTA and CDR2 FQGNSA. The V gene end was trimmed by 2 bases and the J gene end by 4 bases; junction bases not matched to a gene: 6. This CDR3 region has 16 residues.

Only a few counts were recorded for this clonotype. The J gene is TRBJ2-7, the V gene TRBV28, with TRBD1 identical over 8 bases. This CDR3 has 13 amino acids. Germline CDR1 MDHEN, CDR2 SYDVKM. V shed 8 bases, J shed 7 bases, and the junction held 10 bases outside the gene matches. The CDR3 DNA reads as TGTGCCAGCCGGACAGGGAACGAAGGGGAGCAGTACTTC. Translating gives CASRTGNEGEQYF.

This clonotype has at least ten counts. The chain has TRBV27 and TRBJ1-1, with D perhaps TRBD1 (5 bases). Germline V gene lookup returns CDR1 MNHEY and CDR2 SMNVEV (reference sequence). This CDR3 comprises 13 residues. The ends were cut back, 1 base at V and 10 bases at J, with 13 bases in the middle. The chain's CDR3 is CASSLFWQGAAFF. CDR3 sequence (DNA): TGTGCCAGCAGTTTATTTTGGCAGGGCGCAGCTTTCTTT.

The rearrangement links TRBV27 to TRBJ1-5; D is perhaps TRBD1 (5 bases). Trimming stripped 3 bases from V and 0 bases from J, with 9 bases between. Germline V gene lookup returns CDR1 MNHEY and CDR2 SMNVEV (reference sequence). The CDR3 consists of 15 residues. The CDR3 DNA reads TGTGCCAGCAGTTTGGCAGGGAGTAGCAATCAGCCCCAGCATTTT. Encoded protein: CASSLAGSSNQPQHF.

Many counts were recorded for this clonotype. This chain joins TRBV29-1 and TRBJ2-5; D may be TRBD2 (5 bases). The CDR3 consists of 14 residues. Germline V gene sequence: CDR1 SQVTM, CDR2 ANQGSEA. V was clipped by 3 bases and J by 5 bases, with 16 bases between them. CDR3 nucleotides: TGCAGCGTTGAGCGCGACTACCCCGGGGAGACCCAGTACTTC. This translates into CSVERDYPGETQYF.

The CDR3 sequence is CAIRTDLYEQYF. CDR3 bases: TGTGCCATCCGGACAGACCTCTACGAGCAGTACTTC. The J gene is TRBJ2-7, the V gene TRBV27; D possibly corresponds to TRBD1 (6 bases). This CDR3 is built from 12 residues. The germline V and J ends were trimmed by 10 bases and 3 bases, with 13 bases remaining between them. CDR1 is MNHEY and CDR2 is SMNVEV in the germline V gene (reference sequence).

This clonotype was recorded many times. The CDR3 here is CAPRGRSDTEAFF. CDR3 sequence (DNA): TGCGCGCCGAGGGGGCGTTCGGACACTGAAGCTTTCTTT. The J gene is TRBJ1-1, the V gene TRBV20-1; 7 bases are shared with TRBD1. Germline lookup yields CDR1 DFQATT and CDR2 SNEGSKA (reference sequence). This CDR3 spans 13 amino acids.

This clonotype was counted many times. The gene calls are TRBV5-5 and TRBJ1-3; D is uncertain. V lost 2 bases, J lost 3 bases, and 12 bases lay in between. The CDR3 is made up of 15 amino acids. The germline CDR1 and CDR2 sequences are SGHKS and YYEKEE (reference sequence). The CDR3 region has the DNA TGTGCCAGCAGCTTTTCCGGCGGGATTGGAAACACCATATATTTT. Translated, it gives CASSFSGGIGNTIYF.

This clonotype was seen once. The chain carries TRBV10-1 and TRBJ2-7; D is possibly TRBD1 or TRBD2 (5 bases each). Deletions cut 0 bases from V and 2 bases from J, with 14 bases between. The CDR3 extends over 16 amino acids. Germline assignment: CDR1 WNHNN and CDR2 SYGVQD (reference sequence). CDR3: CASSESIRPGPYEQYF. The CDR3, as DNA: TGCGCCAGCAGTGAGTCGATCCGCCCGGGGCCCTACGAGCAGTACTTC.

There are many counts of this clonotype. The V and J genes are TRBV7-2 and TRBJ2-3; TRBD2 matches 9 bases. Germline CDR1 is SGHTA and CDR2 is FQGNSA. This CDR3 is 16 amino acids long. V gave up 5 bases and J gave up 0 bases; unmatched junction bases: 6. Written as DNA, the CDR3 is TGTGCCAGCAGCATCACTAGCGGGCGAAGCACAGATACGCAGTATTTT. Amino acid sequence: CASSITSGRSTDTQYF. The full variable domain, rest sourced from reference TRBV7-2 and TRBJ2-3, is GAGVSQSPSNKVTEKGKDVELRCDPISGHTALYWYRQSLGQGLEFLIYFQGNSAPDKSGLPSDRFSAERTGGSVSTLTIQRTQQEDSAVYLCASSITSGRSTDTQYFGPGTRLTVL.

This clonotype was seen at least ten times. V and J are TRBV15 and TRBJ2-3; D perhaps matches TRBD1 (5 bases). V lost 1 base and J 3 bases, leaving 17 bases between the germline ends. CDR1 and CDR2 (germline): LNHNV, YYDKDF (reference sequence). The CDR3 covers 17 residues. The CDR3 region has the DNA TGTGCCACCAGCAGAGTAGACGGACACTTTGAGACAGATACGCAGTATTTT. Amino acid sequence: CATSRVDGHFETDTQYF.

This clonotype was counted ten times or more. CDR3 DNA: TGTGCCAGCAGCCCCATGGGACTTAGCAATCAGCCCCAGCATTTT. Encoded protein: CASSPMGLSNQPQHF. The chain is built from TRBV7-9 and TRBJ1-5; possibly TRBD1 for D (5 bases). Trimming shortened V by 5 bases and J by 0 bases, and 11 bases separated the two germline ends. This CDR3 comprises 15 residues. Germline V CDR1 and CDR2: SEHNR, FQNEAQ (reference sequence).

In this sample, this clonotype turned up many times. The rearrangement joins TRBV7-2 to TRBJ2-2; the D is unclear. The ends were cut back, 4 bases at V and 4 bases at J, with 7 bases in the middle. The CDR3 has 13 amino acids. Germline assignment: CDR1 SGHTA and CDR2 FQGNSA. Here the CDR3 DNA reads TGTGCCAGCAGCTACATCGGCACCGGGGAGCTGTTTTTT. Translated, it gives CASSYIGTGELFF.

This clonotype has only a few counts. The chain is built from TRBV5-1 and TRBJ2-7, with 10 positions matching TRBD2. This CDR3 is built from 15 residues. Germline lookup yields CDR1 SGHRS and CDR2 YFSETQ. V was clipped by 1 base and J by 5 bases; unmatched bases: 6. The CDR3 bases are TGCGCCAGCAGCTTGAGAAGCGGGGGGGTTAACGAGCAGTACTTC. It codes for CASSLRSGGVNEQYF. Full variable domain (outside the CDR3, taken from reference TRBV5-1 and TRBJ2-7): KAGVTQTPRYLIKTRGQQVTLSCSPISGHRSVSWYQQTPGQGLQFLFEYFSETQRNKGNFPGRFSGRQFSNSRSEMNVSTLELGDSALYLCASSLRSGGVNEQYFGPGTRLTVT.

This clonotype was seen many times. The chain links TRBV20-1 to TRBJ1-6; D call uncertain. CDR1 is DFQATT, CDR2 SNEGSKA, per germline (reference sequence). The CDR3 has 15 amino acids. V dropped 2 bases and J dropped 6 bases, with 14 bases sitting between them. The CDR3 here is CSARWSAVSNSPLHF. The DNA for the CDR3 is TGCAGTGCTAGATGGTCAGCAGTATCTAATTCACCCCTCCACTTT.

This clonotype showed up many times. V is TRBV5-1 and J is TRBJ2-5; TRBD1 matches at 9 bases. CDR1 is SGHRS, CDR2 YFSETQ, per germline. The length of the CDR3 is 12 residues. The trim removed 7 bases at V and 4 bases at J, leaving 2 bases unmatched. The CDR3 DNA reads as TGCGCCAGCTCGACAGGGGGAGAGACCCAGTACTTC. Residues: CASSTGGETQYF.

This clonotype was counted many times. V and J are TRBV7-9 and TRBJ1-2, with D unclear. The CDR3 has 12 residues. Germline lookup yields CDR1 SEHNR and CDR2 FQNEAQ (reference sequence). The V and J ends lost 1 base and 8 bases respectively, with 8 bases between them. As DNA, the CDR3 is TGTGCCAGCAGCTTAGGTCGAGGAGGCTACACCTTC. It encodes CASSLGRGGYTF.

This clonotype has ten or more counts. V gene TRBV7-6 combines with J gene TRBJ1-1; a weak D match, TRBD1 (5 bases). The ends were cut back, 5 bases at V and 0 bases at J, with 13 bases in the middle. The germline CDR1 and CDR2 sequences are SGHVS and FNYEAQ. The CDR3 is made up of 15 amino acids. CDR3 bases: TGTGCCAGCAGCCCTCAGGGACCCATGAACACTGAAGCTTTCTTT. Translating gives CASSPQGPMNTEAFF.

This clonotype showed up many times. V and J are TRBV28 and TRBJ2-5; D uncertain. Germline values: CDR1 MDHEN, CDR2 SYDVKM. This CDR3 spans 16 amino acids. Trimming took off 6 bases at V and 0 bases at J, with 17 bases between the two ends. The CDR3: CASSGRRGPYQETQYF. The CDR3 DNA is TGTGCCAGCAGCGGTAGACGAGGACCTTACCAAGAGACCCAGTACTTC.